What follows are 29 T cell receptor beta chains derived from one specimen sequenced in a study of cytomegalovirus exposure and HLA in healthy donors. Vbeta (60) and Jbeta (13) primers were used in the PCR. Sequencing used immunoSEQ multiplex PCR; TCRdb keeps in-frame clones, though not all of them. The sample lists around 220,000 clones, about 80% occurring once. Sequencing was performed on PBMCs. These receptors all come from a girl aged 10 to 17 in good health and CMV-seronegative.

The J gene is TRBJ2-5, the V gene TRBV11-2, with TRBD2 identical over 8 bases. Unmatched junction bases numbered 7, after V lost 2 bases and J lost 2 bases. CDR3 size: 16 residues. Germline V gives CDR1 SGHAT, CDR2 FQNNGV. The CDR3 sequence: CASSLPGLDYQETQYF. CDR3 nucleotide sequence: TGTGCCAGCAGCTTACCGGGACTAGATTATCAAGAGACCCAGTACTTC.

The chain joins TRBV2 to TRBJ2-2; TRBD2 matches at 11 bases. The germline V gene has CDR1 SNHLY and CDR2 FYNNEI. V gave up 6 bases and J gave up 0 bases; unmatched junction bases: 3. CDR3 size: 16 residues. CDR3 sequence (DNA): TGTGCCAGCAGGGTGACTAGCGGGGCGAACACCGGGGAGCTGTTTTTT. It codes for CASRVTSGANTGELFF.

The V gene is TRBV6-1, the J gene TRBJ1-1, with 7 nucleotides matching TRBD1. CDR1 and CDR2 (germline): MNHNS, SASEGT. CDR3 length: 13 residues. The V gene end was trimmed by 11 bases and the J gene end by 1 base; junction bases not matched to a gene: 7. This CDR3 is CAGTDRPNTEAFF. As DNA, the CDR3 is TGTGCCGGGACGGACAGGCCGAACACTGAAGCTTTCTTT.

This CDR3 reads CASSQDGWGDNEQFF. The DNA for the CDR3 is TGTGCCAGCAGCCAAGATGGTTGGGGAGACAATGAGCAGTTCTTC. The chain carries TRBV4-2 and TRBJ2-1, with a tentative D call TRBD2 (5 bases). The V end lost 0 bases, the J end lost 5 bases, and 11 bases lay between the germline ends. The CDR3 consists of 15 residues. Germline V gene lookup returns CDR1 LGHNA and CDR2 YNFKEQ.

The rearrangement uses TRBV2 and TRBJ1-1; no firm D call. The CDR3 is made up of 15 amino acids. V shed 7 bases and J shed 0 bases, with 15 bases lying between them. Germline V CDR1 and CDR2: SNHLY, FYNNEI. In DNA form, the CDR3 reads TGTGCCAGCACCCGTGTCGGGGTCCTGAACACTGAAGCTTTCTTT. As protein: CASTRVGVLNTEAFF.

The V and J genes are TRBV18 and TRBJ2-7; D may be TRBD2 (5 bases). The germline gives CDR1 KGHSH, CDR2 LQKENI. The length of the CDR3 is 13 residues. V gave up 0 bases and J gave up 5 bases, with 8 bases separating them. This chain's CDR3 is CASSPPPGDEQYF. The CDR3 DNA reads TGTGCCAGCTCACCACCGCCCGGGGACGAGCAGTACTTC.

This clone occurred a few times. The chain combines TRBV19 with TRBJ2-3; D unresolved. The V and J ends lost 9 bases and 2 bases respectively, with 9 bases between them. CDR3 length equals 12 residues. CDR1 is LNHDA and CDR2 is SQIVND in the germline V gene (reference sequence). DNA for the CDR3: TGTGCCAGCGGAGCCCTCACAGATACGCAGTATTTT. This gives the protein CASGALTDTQYF.

V is TRBV6-5 and J is TRBJ1-2; D is ambiguous. V was clipped by 6 bases and J by 8 bases, with 19 bases between them. The CDR3 totals 14 residues. Germline CDR1 and CDR2: MNHEY and SVGAGI. The CDR3 bases are TGTGCCAGCAGCGATCCCCTCGGGGATGGGGGCTACACCTTC. This translates into CASSDPLGDGGYTF.

The chain combines TRBV4-1 with TRBJ2-7, with 10 nucleotides matching TRBD1. V lost 0 bases and J lost 4; bases outside the gene matches: 6. CDR1 is MGHRA and CDR2 is YSYEKL in the germline V gene. This CDR3 comprises 16 residues. CDR3 residues: CASSQDGQGVIYEQYF. As DNA, the CDR3 is TGCGCCAGCAGCCAAGACGGACAGGGGGTAATTTACGAGCAGTACTTC.

The CDR3 nucleotides are TGTGCCAGCAGTTTGTTTCTCTATGGCTACACCTTC. Protein: CASSLFLYGYTF. V usage is TRBV28 and J usage is TRBJ1-2; D unresolved. The CDR3 extends over 12 amino acids. V was pared by 3 bases and J by 4 bases, with 6 bases between. In germline, CDR1 is MDHEN, CDR2 SYDVKM.

CDR3 bases: TGTGCCAGCAGCCGAGGGACAGGCGGTGTTGAAAAACTGTTTTTT. Protein product: CASSRGTGGVEKLFF. The J gene is TRBJ1-4, the V gene TRBV6-1; 8 bases are a match to TRBD1. Germline lookup yields CDR1 MNHNS and CDR2 SASEGT. The V and J ends lost 6 bases and 7 bases, in that order; junction bases with no gene match: 10. CDR3 length equals 15 residues.

The V gene is TRBV7-2, the J gene TRBJ2-3; weak D call: TRBD2 (5 bases). CDR1 and CDR2 from the germline V gene are SGHTA and FQGNSA. The CDR3 runs 14 residues. V lost 6 bases and J lost 6, with 16 bases in between. The CDR3 nucleotides are TGTGCCAGCAGGAAACTACAGACTACCGATACGCAGTATTTT. It specifies CASRKLQTTDTQYF.

A single count supports this clone. Here the CDR3 DNA reads TGTGCCACCAGCAACGAACTCAACACAGATACGCAGTATTTT. Translation gives CATSNELNTDTQYF. The chain has TRBV15 and TRBJ2-3; no clear D gene. The CDR3 has 14 residues. Trimming removed 4 bases from V and 2 bases from J, with 10 bases in between. Germline values: CDR1 LNHNV, CDR2 YYDKDF (reference sequence).

This chain connects TRBV6-5 to TRBJ2-7; 7 nucleotides agree with TRBD1. The CDR3 has 14 amino acids. The germline CDR1 and CDR2 sequences are MNHEY and SVGAGI. V gave up 6 bases and J gave up 0 bases; unmatched junction bases: 5. The CDR3 loop is CASRTRGTSYEQYF. The CDR3 coding sequence is TGTGCCAGCAGGACCAGGGGGACCTCCTACGAGCAGTACTTC.

The chain carries TRBV19 and TRBJ1-1; the D gene is possibly TRBD1 (5 bases). This CDR3 is built from 14 residues. CDR1 is LNHDA, CDR2 SQIVND, per germline (reference sequence). V dropped 9 bases and J dropped 0 bases, with 14 bases sitting between them. CDR3 nucleotides: TGTGCCAGCGCTTCCAGGGTGATGAACACTGAAGCTTTCTTT. Protein sequence: CASASRVMNTEAFF. The complete variable domain, with remaining parts taken from reference TRBV19 and TRBJ1-1, reads DGGITQSPKYLFRKEGQNVTLSCEQNLNHDAMYWYRQDPGQGLRLIYYSQIVNDFQKGDIAEGYSVSREKKESFPLTVTSAQKNPTAFYLCASASRVMNTEAFFGQGTRLTVV.

This clone was seen a single time. The chain carries TRBV7-3 and TRBJ2-2, with 7 bases that match TRBD1. J gave up 0 bases and V 6 bases, and 4 bases lay outside the gene matches. CDR3 length: 15 residues. Per germline, CDR1 SGHTA and CDR2 FQGTGA. The CDR3 region is CASRLGTANTGELFF. The CDR3 region has the DNA TGTGCCAGCAGATTAGGGACAGCGAACACCGGGGAGCTGTTTTTT.

CDR3 DNA: TGCGCCAGCAGCCGAGGACTCCCCCGAGGAACTAATGAAAAACTGTTTTTT. It codes for CASSRGLPRGTNEKLFF. The chain carries TRBV4-1 and TRBJ1-4; D gene uncertain. There are 17 residues in the CDR3. V lost 4 bases to trimming and J lost 1 base, with 16 bases between them. The germline CDR1 and CDR2 sequences are MGHRA and YSYEKL.

CDR3 sequence reads: CASRSQGGSGETQYF. The CDR3 nucleotides read TGTGCCAGCAGATCTCAGGGAGGGTCGGGAGAGACCCAGTACTTC. The rearrangement uses TRBV2 and TRBJ2-5, with TRBD2 identical over 7 bases. In germline, CDR1 is SNHLY, CDR2 FYNNEI. The CDR3 covers 15 residues. The V gene end was trimmed by 6 bases and the J gene end by 4 bases; junction bases not matched to a gene: 11.

The chain links TRBV28 to TRBJ2-1; TRBD1 aligns across 10 bases. The CDR3 totals 15 residues. The germline gives CDR1 MDHEN, CDR2 SYDVKM. J lost 3 bases, V lost 4 bases, and 3 bases had no gene match. The CDR3 nucleotides read TGTGCCAGCAGTTACGGGACAGGGGTCTACAATGAGCAGTTCTTC. This gives the protein CASSYGTGVYNEQFF.

Concerning this clone: The same CDR3 also results from other DNA sequences found in this sample. This chain links TRBV6-4 with TRBJ2-1, with D perhaps matching TRBD1 (6 bases). CDR1 and CDR2 (germline): MRHNA, SNTAGT. The CDR3 runs to 13 residues. The ends were cut back, 2 bases at V and 5 bases at J, with 7 bases in the middle. CDR3 coding DNA: TGTGCCAGCAGTGACCGGGACAACAATGAGCAGTTCTTC. This sequence encodes CASSDRDNNEQFF.

J is TRBJ2-1 and V is TRBV27; perhaps TRBD1 as D (6 bases). Looked up from germline, CDR1 is MNHEY and CDR2 is SMNVEV (reference sequence). This CDR3 comprises 16 residues. V was clipped by 6 bases and J by 0 bases, with 15 bases between them. CDR3 region: CASSSGQSSSYNEQFF. Written as DNA, the CDR3 is TGTGCCAGCAGCAGTGGACAGTCTAGCTCCTACAATGAGCAGTTCTTC.

This rearrangement joins TRBV9 to TRBJ1-6, with TRBD1 matching 7 bases. The CDR3 runs to 13 residues. CDR1 and CDR2 (germline): SGDLS, YYNGEE. V dropped 3 bases and J dropped 8; count of bases not matched to a gene: 2. The chain's CDR3 is CASSGQGDSPLHF. The CDR3 DNA follows: TGTGCCAGCAGCGGGCAGGGGGATTCACCCCTCCACTTT.

As to this clone: The final CDR3 position lacks the conserved phenylalanine or tryptophan, pointing to a likely read error. The J gene is TRBJ2-6, the V gene TRBV7-2; TRBD1 matches 8 bases. The CDR3 has 18 amino acids. V trimming: 1 base; J trimming: 2 bases; junction bases outside the gene matches: 7. Germline CDR1 reads SGHTA; CDR2 reads FQGNSA. The chain's CDR3 is CASSLGRGLITGANVLTL. The CDR3 DNA is TGTGCCAGCAGCTTAGGCAGGGGGCTCATTACTGGGGCCAACGTCCTGACTCTC.

The chain employs TRBV29-1 and TRBJ1-2; 7 bases fit TRBD1. This CDR3 is built from 15 residues. Germline assignment: CDR1 SQVTM and CDR2 ANQGSEA. V shed 4 bases, J shed 1 base, and the junction held 9 bases outside the gene matches. The CDR3 is CSVGDRNPGNYGYTF. CDR3 nucleotide sequence: TGCAGCGTTGGGGACAGAAACCCTGGTAACTATGGCTACACCTTC.

This clone showed up just a few times. V gene TRBV5-4 combines with J gene TRBJ1-1, with a possible D match to TRBD1 (5 bases). The CDR3 consists of 14 residues. Per the germline V gene, CDR1 is SGHNT and CDR2 is YYREEE (reference sequence). V was clipped by 6 bases and J by 1 base, with 13 bases between them. CDR3 in DNA: TGTGCCAGCACCTCCCCGGGGGAGAACACTGAAGCTTTCTTT. It yields the protein CASTSPGENTEAFF.

This chain uses TRBV6-4 with TRBJ2-3; D remains ambiguous. V gave up 4 bases and J gave up 1 base, with 9 bases separating them. In germline, CDR1 is MRHNA, CDR2 SNTAGT. The CDR3 covers 14 residues. CDR3 nucleotides: TGTGCCAGCAGTGGCGAGATGGGCACAGATACGCAGTATTTT. This gives the protein CASSGEMGTDTQYF.

The chain combines TRBV4-1 with TRBJ1-2; 7 nucleotides line up with TRBD1. The V gene's germline CDR1 is MGHRA and CDR2 YSYEKL. V dropped 4 bases and J dropped 8; count of bases not matched to a gene: 4. The CDR3 runs to 12 residues. CDR3 DNA: TGCGCCAGCAGCCGCAACAGGGGAGGCTACACCTTC. Residues: CASSRNRGGYTF.

The chain recombines TRBV11-2 with TRBJ2-7; D is unresolved. This CDR3 comprises 13 residues. CDR1 and CDR2 from the germline V gene are SGHAT and FQNNGV. V was clipped by 1 base and J by 6 bases, with 10 bases between them. The CDR3, as DNA: TGTGCCAGCAGCTTAGTCCCGGTTTTCGAGCAGTACTTC. Amino acid sequence: CASSLVPVFEQYF.

The chain joins TRBV19 to TRBJ1-3; D remains unclear. This CDR3 has 16 residues. Germline loops: CDR1 LNHDA, CDR2 SQIVND (reference sequence). V was shortened by 8 bases and J by 1 base, with 18 bases between the two germline ends. The CDR3 spells CASDLTSTGSGNTIYF. The CDR3 bases are TGTGCCAGTGACCTAACAAGTACCGGGTCTGGAAACACCATATATTTT. Looking up the rest from reference TRBV19 and TRBJ1-3 gives the full variable domain: DGGITQSPKYLFRKEGQNVTLSCEQNLNHDAMYWYRQDPGQGLRLIYYSQIVNDFQKGDIAEGYSVSREKKESFPLTVTSAQKNPTAFYLCASDLTSTGSGNTIYFGEGSWLTVV.